There are a few counts of the clone carrying this T cell receptor beta chain. The sample comes from a study of blood T cell repertoires in COVID-19. The wider study: PBMCs, B-cell-depleted T cells, or T cells provided the cDNA or gDNA that made up the material.

Methods used by the authors: Estimates of nucleated cell counts were drawn from the amplification of reference gene primers. Assay used: immunoSEQ multiplex PCR; TCRdb lists only in-frame clones, some missing. That table furnishes V, J and clone size, whereas the DNA furnished D and trimming. The data show about 120,000 clones, with approximately 87% seen just once and 7.9% held by the top ten. Germline V gives CDR1 SGHNT, CDR2 YYREEE (reference sequence). The CDR3 runs to 16 residues. Trimming at V came to 0 bases and at J to 1 base, leaving 6 bases not matched to a gene. This receptor was obtained from a man aged 65 to 85 who had recovered from COVID-19. Material for sequencing was peripheral blood. The chain carries TRBV5-4 and TRBJ2-7; 8 bases are a match to TRBD2. The DNA of the CDR3 is TGTGCCAGCAGCTTGGACCTAGCGGGCACTTCCTACGAGCAGTACTTC. Translated, it gives CASSLDLAGTSYEQYF.